This TCR beta chain was found in a study of blood T cell repertoires in COVID-19. As for the study in general: Sources were T cells, B-cell-depleted T cells, or PBMCs; the material itself was cDNA or gDNA.

V dropped 8 bases and J dropped 3 bases, with 20 bases sitting between them. This CDR3 has 16 residues. From germline, CDR1 is WSHSY and CDR2 SAAADI. Assay used: immunoSEQ multiplex PCR; TCRdb lists only in-frame clones, some missing. The repertoire holds some 460,000 clones, 75% to 90% seen once, with 0.65% to 0.9% in the top ten. V usage is TRBV10-2 and J usage is TRBJ2-1; D is perhaps TRBD1 (6 bases). The sample was PBMCs or T cells enriched from blood (not recorded which). The origin of this receptor is a woman aged 18-29 years who had recovered from COVID-19. CDR3 nucleotides: TGCGCCAGCTACCCCGCCTCCCGAGGGGGCTACAATGAGCAGTTCTTC. It yields the protein CASYPASRGGYNEQFF.